Listed here are 16 T cell receptor beta chains from one sample, sequenced in a study of blood T cell repertoires in COVID-19. Profiled with immunoSEQ multiplex PCR; TCRdb holds only in-frame clones, not every one. The sample consists of approximately 260,000 clones, approximately 86% of them appearing once. The sequenced sample consisted of peripheral blood. The receptors derive from a man in his fifties or sixties who had recovered from COVID-19.

The J gene is TRBJ2-5, the V gene TRBV2; no reliable D call. The CDR3 is 13 residues long. Germline assignment: CDR1 SNHLY and CDR2 FYNNEI. Deletions cut 5 bases from V and 2 bases from J, with 9 bases between. The CDR3 coding sequence is TGTGCCAGCAGTTGGGCCTTGCAAGAGACCCAGTACTTC. Its translation is CASSWALQETQYF.

This chain links TRBV30 with TRBJ1-5; 8 positions agree with TRBD1. The J segment lost 6 bases and the V segment lost 2 bases, leaving 6 bases of the junction unmatched. This CDR3 region has 14 residues. Germline-derived CDR1 and CDR2 are GTSNPN and SVGIG (reference sequence). CDR3 residues: CAWSPRTGSQPQHF. CDR3 bases: TGTGCCTGGAGTCCAAGGACAGGGAGTCAGCCCCAGCATTTT.

To note about this clone: Other DNA sequences in this specimen translate into the identical CDR3. The genes are TRBV6-5 and TRBJ1-1; 7 bases are shared with TRBD1. Unmatched junction bases numbered 3, after V lost 6 bases and J lost 2 bases. This CDR3 is built from 13 residues. Germline V gives CDR1 MNHEY, CDR2 SVGAGI. For the CDR3, the DNA is TGTGCCAGCAGCTACAGGGGCAACACTGAAGCTTTCTTT. Translation gives CASSYRGNTEAFF.

This clone was counted a few times. Written as DNA, the CDR3 is TGCAGCGTTGAAGGCCAGGGCTACACCTTC. It yields the protein CSVEGQGYTF. This rearrangement joins TRBV29-1 to TRBJ1-2, with unresolved D. Per germline, CDR1 SQVTM and CDR2 ANQGSEA. This CDR3 comprises 10 residues. V lost 1 base, J lost 8 bases, and 5 bases lay in between.

V usage is TRBV24-1 and J usage is TRBJ1-5; TRBD1 matches at 9 bases. With 3 bases clipped from V and 9 bases from J, the junction kept 11 bases outside the gene matches. Germline V CDR1 and CDR2: KGHDR, SFDVKD. The CDR3 contains 16 residues. The CDR3 loop is CATSDPGQGPVGPQHF. The CDR3 DNA follows: TGTGCCACCAGTGATCCGGGACAGGGACCCGTCGGGCCCCAGCATTTT.

This sequence joins TRBV9 and TRBJ2-1; D is possibly TRBD2 (5 bases). The germline CDR1 and CDR2 sequences are SGDLS and YYNGEE. The CDR3 runs 14 residues. The ends were cut back, 0 bases at V and 13 bases at J, with 17 bases in the middle. The chain's CDR3 is CASSVVSGSGDQFF. Here the CDR3 DNA reads TGTGCCAGCAGCGTAGTGTCGGGGAGTGGAGATCAGTTCTTC.

This clone was detected once. The chain couples TRBV9 to TRBJ1-6, with 7 bases that match TRBD1. The CDR3 sequence is 16 residues long. Germline V gene data show CDR1 as SGDLS and CDR2 as YYNGEE. The V gene end was trimmed by 3 bases and the J gene end by 7 bases; junction bases not matched to a gene: 10. CDR3 region: CASSAYSGTVNSPLHF. The CDR3 coding sequence is TGTGCCAGCAGCGCCTACTCCGGGACAGTCAATTCACCCCTCCACTTT.

This sequence joins TRBV9 and TRBJ2-2, with D tentatively TRBD2 (5 bases). Germline values: CDR1 SGDLS, CDR2 YYNGEE. Trimming took 4 bases from V and 5 from J, leaving 15 bases between them. The CDR3 extends over 15 amino acids. CDR3 nucleotide sequence: TGTGCCAGCAGCTTCCCCGCAGGAGGAACCGGGGAGCTGTTTTTT. Its protein product is CASSFPAGGTGELFF. Filled out from reference TRBV9 and TRBJ2-2, the complete variable domain reads DSGVTQTPKHLITATGQRVTLRCSPRSGDLSVYWYQQSLDQGLQFLIQYYNGEERAKGNILERFSAQQFPDLHSELNLSSLELGDSALYFCASSFPAGGTGELFFGEGSRLTVL.

The genes are TRBV5-1 and TRBJ1-2, with TRBD1 as a possible D gene (5 bases). The germline V gene encodes CDR1 SGHRS and CDR2 YFSETQ. With 5 bases removed from V and 2 bases from J, the gap between germline ends came to 13 bases. The CDR3 consists of 14 residues. For the CDR3, the DNA is TGCGCCAGCAGTTCTGCAGGGTCCAACTATGGCTACACCTTC. It is translated as CASSSAGSNYGYTF.

In regard to this clone: Other DNA sequences in this specimen translate into the identical CDR3. Here the CDR3 reads CSVGQSYEQYF. The CDR3 nucleotides are TGCAGCGTTGGACAGTCCTACGAGCAGTACTTC. The chain recombines TRBV29-1 with TRBJ2-7, with D perhaps TRBD1 (5 bases). CDR3 length: 11 residues. The V end was cut by 4 bases, the J end by 1 base, with 5 bases between. The germline CDR1 and CDR2 sequences are SQVTM and ANQGSEA.

The chain couples TRBV3-1 (or the pseudogene TRBV3-2) to TRBJ2-2, with D maybe TRBD1 (6 bases). Trimming cost V 4 bases and J 9 bases, with 15 bases left between them. Germline V gene lookup returns CDR1 LGHDT and CDR2 YNNKEL (reference sequence). The CDR3 length is 14 residues. The CDR3 nucleotides are TGTGCCAGCAGCCCAGGGGTACGTGCTTGGGAGCTGTTTTTT. Protein product: CASSPGVRAWELFF.

This chain links TRBV5-5 with TRBJ1-1; 8 bases align to TRBD1. V was pared by 5 bases and J by 10 bases, with 10 bases of the junction left unmatched. The CDR3 consists of 13 residues. Germline V CDR1 and CDR2: SGHKS, YYEKEE (reference sequence). The CDR3 spells CASSPTGGIGAFF. The CDR3 DNA sequence: TGTGCCAGCAGTCCCACAGGGGGAATCGGAGCTTTCTTT.

The CDR3 spells CASSAGVSYGYTF. The CDR3 DNA reads as TGTGCCAGCAGTGCGGGGGTTAGCTATGGCTACACCTTC. The chain carries TRBV2 and TRBJ1-2; possible D gene TRBD1, 5 bases. Per germline, CDR1 SNHLY and CDR2 FYNNEI. V shed 4 bases and J shed 4 bases, with 10 bases lying between them. This CDR3 has 13 residues.

This rearrangement joins TRBV12-3 or TRBV12-4 to TRBJ1-1; unclear D gene. V was cut by 0 bases and J by 2 bases, with 4 bases left in between. The length of the CDR3 is 13 residues. The CDR3 region is CASSLAPNTEAFF. CDR3 DNA: TGTGCCAGCAGTTTAGCCCCAAACACTGAAGCTTTCTTT.

This sequence joins TRBV19 and TRBJ1-3; 9 bases align to TRBD1. Trimming removed 6 bases from V and 5 bases from J; junction bases left unmatched: 8. The CDR3 is 15 amino acids. From germline, CDR1 is LNHDA and CDR2 SQIVND (reference sequence). The CDR3 sequence is CASSTTGQGRNTIYF. The CDR3 DNA sequence: TGTGCCAGTAGCACTACGGGACAGGGAAGAAACACCATATATTTT.

This sequence joins TRBV11-2 and TRBJ1-2, with TRBD1 as a possible D gene (6 bases). V gave up 6 bases and J gave up 8 bases, with 16 bases separating them. Germline CDR1 reads SGHAT; CDR2 reads FQNNGV. The CDR3 covers 13 residues. The DNA of the CDR3 is TGTGCCAGCAGTCAACAGGGTGGGGTCGGCTACACCTTC. Protein: CASSQQGGVGYTF.